These 21 T cell receptor beta chains originate from one sample sequenced in a study of T cells after yellow fever vaccination. MiXCR, run by TCRdb on the 5' RACE reads, gives a single entry per CDR3 protein. Here the sample spans 150,000 to 200,000 distinct CDR3 sequences, around 10% being singletons. The sequenced sample was CD8+ T cells sorted from PBMCs, obtained 15 days after the yellow fever booster vaccination. These receptors were obtained from a man younger than 30 who received the YFV17D yellow fever vaccine.

This clonotype was observed many times. The chain employs TRBV7-9 and TRBJ1-1; D not certain. Germline V gives CDR1 SEHNR, CDR2 FQNEAQ (reference sequence). V dropped 3 bases and J dropped 7 bases, with 9 bases sitting between them. This CDR3 is built from 12 residues. This chain's CDR3 is CASSFGGGEAFF. CDR3 sequence (DNA): TGTGCCAGCAGCTTCGGTGGCGGTGAAGCTTTCTTT.

V and J are TRBV6-6 and TRBJ2-7; D may be TRBD1 (6 bases). The V and J ends lost 5 bases and 2 bases respectively, with 13 bases between them. In germline, CDR1 is MNHNY, CDR2 SVGAGI (reference sequence). CDR3 size: 14 residues. For the CDR3, the DNA is TGTGCCAGCAGTCACTTTGGACAGACCTACGAGCAGTACGTC. Translated, it gives CASSHFGQTYEQYV.

This clonotype has only a few counts. V gene TRBV27 combines with J gene TRBJ2-5; D gene uncertain. Per germline, CDR1 MNHEY and CDR2 SMNVEV (reference sequence). The CDR3 covers 11 residues. The V end was cut by 3 bases, the J end by 7 bases, with 6 bases between. The CDR3 sequence: CASSFLGTQYF. The CDR3 DNA reads as TGTGCCAGCAGTTTCCTCGGGACCCAGTACTTC.

The genes are TRBV6-6 and TRBJ2-3; D unresolved. The CDR3 is 16 amino acids. Trimming left V 0 bases short and J 6 bases short, with 16 bases between. Germline lookup yields CDR1 MNHNY and CDR2 SVGAGI (reference sequence). The CDR3 region is CASSYSPTEPMDTQYF. The CDR3 nucleotides read TGTGCCAGCAGTTACTCCCCGACCGAGCCCATGGATACGCAGTATTTT.

This chain uses TRBV6-2 or TRBV6-3 with TRBJ2-1; TRBD2 might be the D (5 bases). The CDR3 spans 14 residues. Germline V gene lookup returns CDR1 MNHEY and CDR2 SVGEGT. V lost 5 bases and J lost 6, with 14 bases in between. CDR3 protein: CASSRPPGINEQFF. The CDR3 bases are TGTGCCAGCAGTCGCCCACCGGGGATCAATGAGCAGTTCTTC.

This clonotype turned up a few times. The chain joins TRBV6-2 or TRBV6-3 to TRBJ2-1, with 13 bases fitting TRBD2. CDR1 and CDR2 from the germline V gene are MNHEY and SVGEGT. The CDR3 sequence is 15 residues long. Trimming removed 5 bases from V and 7 bases from J; junction bases left unmatched: 5. CDR3 residues: CASSQLAGGWNEQFF. The CDR3 DNA follows: TGTGCCAGCAGTCAACTAGCGGGGGGGTGGAATGAGCAGTTCTTC.

At least ten counts were recorded for this clonotype. The rearrangement joins TRBV7-2 to TRBJ2-1, with D maybe TRBD1 (5 bases). V was trimmed by 3 bases and J by 9 bases, leaving 15 bases between them. The CDR3 has 14 residues. Per germline, CDR1 SGHTA and CDR2 FQGNSA. CDR3: CASSFRVSGPEQFF. Here the CDR3 DNA reads TGTGCCAGCAGCTTCAGGGTTTCGGGTCCTGAGCAGTTCTTC.

The chain is built from TRBV10-3 and TRBJ2-2, with TRBD1 as a possible D gene (5 bases). V lost 2 bases to trimming and J lost 8 bases, with 12 bases between them. Looked up from germline, CDR1 is ENHRY and CDR2 is SYGVKD. The CDR3 is made up of 14 amino acids. CDR3: CAISEQGIEGELFF. The CDR3 nucleotides read TGTGCCATCAGTGAGCAGGGCATTGAAGGGGAGCTGTTTTTT.

The sample holds a few counts of this clonotype. The chain combines TRBV12-3 or TRBV12-4 with TRBJ1-5; D ambiguous. The CDR3 is 13 residues long. V dropped 6 bases and J dropped 7 bases, with 13 bases sitting between them. The CDR3 sequence: CASSPSEEQPQHF. CDR3 nucleotide sequence: TGTGCCAGCAGCCCCTCGGAGGAACAGCCCCAGCATTTT.

This clonotype was detected only a few times. The chain uses TRBV4-1 and TRBJ2-2; D remains unclear. CDR1 and CDR2 from the germline V gene are MGHRA and YSYEKL. The CDR3 sequence is 13 residues long. V was clipped by 3 bases and J by 6 bases, with 8 bases between them. The CDR3 sequence is CASSHMGPGELFF. In nucleotides, the CDR3 is TGCGCCAGCAGCCATATGGGTCCCGGGGAGCTGTTTTTT.

This clonotype appeared many times. V usage is TRBV11-2 and J usage is TRBJ2-2; no clear D. The CDR3 runs 13 residues. Germline CDR1 is SGHAT and CDR2 is FQNNGV. V lost 1 base and J 9 bases, leaving 9 bases between the germline ends. CDR3 bases: TGTGCCAGCAGCTTAGTAACGTTCAGGGAGCTGTTTTTT. It translates to CASSLVTFRELFF.

This clonotype was seen only a few times. The chain uses TRBV13 and TRBJ2-7; 9 bases map to TRBD1. CDR3 length equals 14 residues. The V and J ends lost 5 bases and 4 bases, in that order; junction bases with no gene match: 6. From germline, CDR1 is PRHDT and CDR2 FYEKMQ (reference sequence). The CDR3 nucleotides are TGTGCCAGCAGCCCGAGGACAGGGGCTTACGAGCAGTACGTC. This gives the protein CASSPRTGAYEQYV.

This chain links TRBV9 with TRBJ2-1, with 10 bases aligning to TRBD2. V trimming: 4 bases; J trimming: 3 bases; junction bases outside the gene matches: 4. This CDR3 comprises 15 residues. CDR1 is SGDLS and CDR2 is YYNGEE in the germline V gene. The chain's CDR3 is CASSSGTSDYNEQFF. CDR3 in DNA: TGTGCCAGCAGCTCTGGGACTAGCGACTACAATGAGCAGTTCTTC.

This clonotype was seen at least ten times. This chain connects TRBV20-1 to TRBJ2-7, with 14 positions matching TRBD2. CDR3 length: 16 residues. Germline CDR1 is DFQATT and CDR2 is SNEGSKA (reference sequence). Trimming removed 2 bases from V and 3 bases from J; junction bases left unmatched: 6. The CDR3: CSARPRLAGGVYEQYV. The CDR3 region has the DNA TGCAGTGCTAGACCCCGACTAGCGGGGGGGGTCTACGAGCAGTACGTC.

The sample holds a few counts of this clonotype. This chain uses TRBV4-2 with TRBJ2-2, with D unclear. The CDR3 is 15 amino acids. Trimming took off 3 bases at V and 1 base at J, with 9 bases between the two ends. From germline, CDR1 is LGHNA and CDR2 YNFKEQ. CDR3 in amino acids: CASSHWTGNTGELFF. As DNA, the CDR3 is TGTGCCAGCAGCCACTGGACGGGGAACACCGGGGAGCTGTTTTTT.

The rearrangement links TRBV4-3 to TRBJ2-3; D might be TRBD1 (6 bases). The CDR3 has 16 amino acids. Germline V gene lookup returns CDR1 LGHNA and CDR2 YSLEER. V was shortened by 0 bases and J by 1 base, with 11 bases between the two germline ends. The CDR3 nucleotides are TGCGCCAGCAGCCAAGACACAGGGATGGGCACAGATACGCAGTATTTT. It yields the protein CASSQDTGMGTDTQYF.

The chain joins TRBV19 to TRBJ2-1, with 10 bases that match TRBD2. The CDR3 sequence is 14 residues long. From germline, CDR1 is LNHDA and CDR2 SQIVND (reference sequence). The trim removed 7 bases at V and 6 bases at J, leaving 6 bases unmatched. The CDR3 coding sequence is TGTGCCAGTAACCCAGCGGGGGGGCGCAATGAGCAGTTCTTC. The encoded protein is CASNPAGGRNEQFF.

Concerning this clonotype itself: No conserved phenylalanine or tryptophan is present at the end of the CDR3, so a read error is the likely explanation. The chain couples TRBV27 to TRBJ2-3, with 9 bases aligning to TRBD1. After removal of 5 bases from V and 1 base from J, the junction contained 10 bases not matched to a gene. Germline-derived CDR1 and CDR2 are MNHEY and SMNVEV (reference sequence). This CDR3 contains 17 residues. The CDR3 spells CASSPLGQGTGTDTQYI. DNA for the CDR3: TGTGCCAGCAGTCCCCTCGGACAGGGGACGGGCACAGATACGCAGTATATT.

CDR3 nucleotides: TGTGCCAGCAGTGAATTTGCGGGGACCTACGAGCAGTACTTC. Translation: CASSEFAGTYEQYF. The chain employs TRBV2 and TRBJ2-7; D may be TRBD2 (6 bases). Trimming removed 2 bases from V and 2 bases from J, with 10 bases in between. CDR3 size: 14 residues. CDR1 is SNHLY, CDR2 FYNNEI, per germline.

The table lists this clonotype with a few counts. The chain is built from TRBV4-3 and TRBJ1-2, with 9 bases identical to TRBD1. CDR3 length: 13 residues. Germline CDR1 LGHNA, CDR2 YSLEER. V shed 3 bases, J shed 7 bases, and the junction held 3 bases outside the gene matches. DNA for the CDR3: TGCGCCAGCAGCCAGGGGACAGGGTTTGGCTACACCTTC. Translated, it gives CASSQGTGFGYTF.

This clonotype was recorded at least ten times. The rearrangement links TRBV27 to TRBJ2-7, with TRBD2 identical over 10 bases. V trimming: 5 bases; J trimming: 0 bases; junction bases outside the gene matches: 4. The CDR3 contains 15 residues. Germline-derived CDR1 and CDR2 are MNHEY and SMNVEV (reference sequence). The CDR3 spells CASSIAGGSSYEQYF. The CDR3 DNA is TGTGCCAGCAGTATAGCGGGGGGAAGCTCCTACGAGCAGTACTTC.